A single sample gave rise to the 5 T cell receptor beta chains below, sequenced in a study of T-cell memory formation after mild COVID-19. TCRdb redid the calling of the 5' RACE reads with MiXCR, one entry per CDR3 protein. This sample has fewer than 450,000 distinct CDR3 sequences, with approximately 24% found just once. Source material: PBMCs or a T cell subset sorted from them (not recorded which). All receptors come from an adult woman who had mild COVID-19 (a few samples of this study predate the infection). Cell type and time point are not known.

The rearrangement links TRBV13 to TRBJ1-2, with 9 bases identical to TRBD1. The V gene's germline CDR1 is PRHDT and CDR2 FYEKMQ (reference sequence). This CDR3 comprises 16 residues. The ends lost 5 bases at V and 4 bases at J; junction bases unmatched: 11. The CDR3 spells CASSLAGTGRIYGYTF. The CDR3 coding sequence is TGTGCCAGCAGCCTCGCCGGGACAGGGCGAATCTATGGCTACACCTTC.

This clonotype has a handful of counts. The chain has TRBV20-1 and TRBJ2-7; D possibly corresponds to TRBD1 (5 bases). The CDR3 consists of 13 residues. Trimming removed 0 bases at V and 3 bases at J, with 9 bases between. Germline CDR1 DFQATT, CDR2 SNEGSKA (reference sequence). The CDR3 loop is CSARDQGSYEQYF. In DNA form, the CDR3 reads TGCAGTGCTAGAGATCAGGGAAGCTACGAGCAGTACTTC.

Only a few counts were recorded for this clonotype. The gene calls are TRBV29-1 and TRBJ2-1; TRBD1 aligns across 7 bases. The V gene end was trimmed by 3 bases and the J gene end by 7 bases; junction bases not matched to a gene: 6. This CDR3 region has 13 residues. The germline CDR1 and CDR2 sequences are SQVTM and ANQGSEA. CDR3: CSVDPARGNEQFF. The CDR3, as DNA: TGCAGCGTTGACCCGGCCAGGGGGAATGAGCAGTTCTTC.

This clonotype has a count of ten or more. The genes are TRBV7-2 and TRBJ1-2; no definite D call. The CDR3 spans 13 residues. Deletions cut 5 bases from V and 4 bases from J, with 11 bases between. CDR1 is SGHTA, CDR2 FQGNSA, per germline. For the CDR3, the DNA is TGTGCCAGCAGCCTCGGGGAGTCCTATGGCTACACCTTC. Translated: CASSLGESYGYTF. The complete variable domain, with remaining parts taken from reference TRBV7-2 and TRBJ1-2, reads GAGVSQSPSNKVTEKGKDVELRCDPISGHTALYWYRQSLGQGLEFLIYFQGNSAPDKSGLPSDRFSAERTGGSVSTLTIQRTQQEDSAVYLCASSLGESYGYTFGSGTRLTVV.

Only a few counts were recorded for this clonotype. The chain carries TRBV6-6 and TRBJ1-1; 9 nucleotides line up with TRBD1. The CDR3 runs to 15 residues. With V trimmed by 7 bases and J by 4 bases, 10 bases remained unmatched. Germline V gene data show CDR1 as MNHNY and CDR2 as SVGAGI (reference sequence). CDR3 in amino acids: CASIEDRGHPTEAFF. CDR3 nucleotide sequence: TGTGCCAGCATCGAGGACAGGGGCCATCCCACTGAAGCTTTCTTT.